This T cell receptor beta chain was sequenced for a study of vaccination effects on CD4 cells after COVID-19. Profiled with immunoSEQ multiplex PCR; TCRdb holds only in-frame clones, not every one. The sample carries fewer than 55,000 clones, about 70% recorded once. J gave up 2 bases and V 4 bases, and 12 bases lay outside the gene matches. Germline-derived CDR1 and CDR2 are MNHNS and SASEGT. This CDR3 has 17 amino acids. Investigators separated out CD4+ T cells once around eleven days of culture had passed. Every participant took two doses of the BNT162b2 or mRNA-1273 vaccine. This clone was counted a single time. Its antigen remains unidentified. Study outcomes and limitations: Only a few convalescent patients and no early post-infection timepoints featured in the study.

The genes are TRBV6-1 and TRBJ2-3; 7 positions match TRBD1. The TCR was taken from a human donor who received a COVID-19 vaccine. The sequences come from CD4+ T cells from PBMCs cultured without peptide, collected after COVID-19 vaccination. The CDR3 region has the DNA TGTGCCAGCAGTGGGACGCCGGGACAGAAACACACAGATACGCAGTATTTT. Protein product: CASSGTPGQKHTDTQYF.